One sample yielded the 20 T cell receptor beta chains listed below, sequenced in a study of OX40 agonist ivuxolimab in advanced cancers. The protocol was immunoSEQ multiplex PCR, while the TCRdb copy is restricted to in-frame clones and leaves out a portion. The sample contains 2,500 to 3,500 clones, about two thirds of which appear only once. The specimen comprised CD4+ or CD8+ T cells sorted from blood, sampled in a trial of the OX40 agonist ivuxolimab. These receptor sequences come from an adult with an advanced solid tumor such as melanoma, head and neck, liver or kidney cancer.

The chain couples TRBV4-1 to TRBJ1-3; D unresolved. The V gene lost 0 bases and the J gene lost 1 base, with 4 bases spanning the gap. CDR1 MGHRA and CDR2 YSYEKL come from the germline V gene. This CDR3 has 14 amino acids. DNA for the CDR3: TGCGCCAGCAGCCAAGAGGGGTCTGGAAACACCATATATTTT. Its translation is CASSQEGSGNTIYF.

The rearrangement joins TRBV9 to TRBJ2-1; 10 bases are shared with TRBD2. CDR1 and CDR2 (germline): SGDLS, YYNGEE. This CDR3 has 15 residues. J lost 7 bases, V lost 1 base, and 5 bases had no gene match. The CDR3: CASSVITSGANEQFF. CDR3 DNA: TGTGCCAGCAGCGTAATAACTAGCGGGGCAAATGAGCAGTTCTTC.

The J gene is TRBJ2-1, the V gene TRBV5-1; 8 bases agree with TRBD1. From germline, CDR1 is SGHRS and CDR2 YFSETQ. CDR3 length equals 14 residues. V was clipped by 3 bases and J by 4 bases; unmatched bases: 3. The CDR3 region is CASSWTGSYNEQFF. For the CDR3, the DNA is TGCGCCAGCAGCTGGACAGGGTCATACAATGAGCAGTTCTTC.

The chain is built from TRBV7-9 and TRBJ2-4; 8 bases align to TRBD1. This CDR3 is 13 amino acids long. V lost 5 bases and J lost 8; bases outside the gene matches: 5. The V gene's germline CDR1 is SEHNR and CDR2 FQNEAQ (reference sequence). The CDR3 DNA sequence: TGTGCCAGCAGCCCGACAGGGGAGCACATTCAGTACTTC. This sequence encodes CASSPTGEHIQYF.

The chain combines TRBV7-9 with TRBJ1-4, with a tentative D call TRBD1 (6 bases). Trimming left V 6 bases short and J 8 bases short, with 25 bases between. CDR1 is SEHNR and CDR2 is FQNEAQ in the germline V gene (reference sequence). The CDR3 length is 17 residues. Here the CDR3 reads CASRSQGGVESSEKLFF. CDR3 DNA: TGTGCCAGCAGATCACAGGGTGGGGTGGAGTCGTCGGAAAAACTGTTTTTT.

V gene TRBV20-1 combines with J gene TRBJ1-4; D is unclear. CDR1 and CDR2 (germline): DFQATT, SNEGSKA (reference sequence). This CDR3 region has 11 residues. V dropped 4 bases and J dropped 4 bases, with 4 bases sitting between them. In DNA form, the CDR3 reads TGCAGTGCTATCAGTAATGAAAAACTGTTTTTT. Amino acids: CSAISNEKLFF.

V is TRBV7-3 and J is TRBJ2-3, with D uncertain. The CDR3 is made up of 11 amino acids. Between the trimmed V and J ends, which lost 5 bases and 3 bases, there was a span of 3 bases. The germline V gene has CDR1 SGHTA and CDR2 FQGTGA. In nucleotides, the CDR3 is TGTGCCAGCAGCAGTACAGATACGCAGTATTTT. This encodes CASSSTDTQYF.

This clone was seen only a few times. The chain employs TRBV9 and TRBJ2-6, with 12 bases lining up with TRBD2. CDR1 is SGDLS and CDR2 is YYNGEE in the germline V gene. CDR3 length equals 18 residues. The V segment lost 4 bases and the J segment 2 bases; nucleotides outside the gene matches: 7. CDR3 in amino acids: CASSPSTSGRPGANVLTF. The DNA for the CDR3 is TGTGCCAGCAGCCCCTCGACTAGCGGGAGACCTGGGGCCAACGTCCTGACTTTC. Looking up the rest from reference TRBV9 and TRBJ2-6 gives the full variable domain: DSGVTQTPKHLITATGQRVTLRCSPRSGDLSVYWYQQSLDQGLQFLIQYYNGEERAKGNILERFSAQQFPDLHSELNLSSLELGDSALYFCASSPSTSGRPGANVLTFGAGSRLTVL.

This clone was detected only once. The genes are TRBV5-1 and TRBJ2-1, with 13 bases lining up with TRBD2. The CDR3 covers 16 residues. V was clipped by 5 bases and J by 8 bases; unmatched bases: 10. Germline lookup yields CDR1 SGHRS and CDR2 YFSETQ. CDR3 bases: TGCGCCAGCAGGGCCGGGACTAGCGGGGATCTTGATGAGCAGTTCTTC. Protein: CASRAGTSGDLDEQFF. Drawing the rest from reference TRBV5-1 and TRBJ2-1, the complete variable domain is KAGVTQTPRYLIKTRGQQVTLSCSPISGHRSVSWYQQTPGQGLQFLFEYFSETQRNKGNFPGRFSGRQFSNSRSEMNVSTLELGDSALYLCASRAGTSGDLDEQFFGPGTRLTVL.

The chain is built from TRBV28 and TRBJ2-1; TRBD2 matches 10 bases. The junction had 10 bases not matched to a gene; V was cut back by 6 bases and J by 8 bases. CDR1 MDHEN and CDR2 SYDVKM come from the germline V gene. The CDR3 sequence is 15 residues long. CDR3 nucleotide sequence: TGTGCCAGCAGACACTTAGCGGGAGGCACCTATGAGCAGTTCTTC. This translates into CASRHLAGGTYEQFF.

J is TRBJ2-7 and V is TRBV4-2; weak D call: TRBD2 (7 bases). CDR1 is LGHNA and CDR2 is YNFKEQ in the germline V gene. Deletions cut 0 bases from V and 1 base from J, with 13 bases between. The CDR3 covers 16 residues. Here the CDR3 DNA reads TGTGCCAGCAGCCAAGATGGGGGGGACAAATCCTACGAGCAGTACTTC. It is translated as CASSQDGGDKSYEQYF.

This clone was found a few times. The genes are TRBV27 and TRBJ1-4, with 7 nucleotides matching TRBD1. The V gene's germline CDR1 is MNHEY and CDR2 SMNVEV (reference sequence). CDR3 length: 15 residues. Germline trimming cut 8 bases from V and 7 bases from J; bases unmatched to any gene: 13. CDR3 sequence: CASYASNRGGEKLFF. The CDR3, as DNA: TGTGCCAGCTACGCAAGTAACAGGGGTGGTGAAAAACTGTTTTTT.

The chain joins TRBV4-3 to TRBJ2-7; D is unclear. Germline loops: CDR1 LGHNA, CDR2 YSLEER. The length of the CDR3 is 14 residues. Trimming pared 0 bases from V and 1 base from J, leaving 7 bases between. CDR3 amino acids: CASSQDSMSYEQYF. The DNA for the CDR3 is TGCGCCAGCAGCCAAGATTCAATGTCCTACGAGCAGTACTTC.

The CDR3, as DNA: TGTGCCAGTAGTAGGGGACAAATGAACACTGAAGCTTTCTTT. This codes for CASSRGQMNTEAFF. The chain links TRBV19 to TRBJ1-1, with D maybe TRBD1 (6 bases). This CDR3 has 14 amino acids. V was trimmed by 4 bases and J by 0 bases, leaving 9 bases between them. CDR1 and CDR2 (germline): LNHDA, SQIVND (reference sequence).

This chain uses TRBV4-2 with TRBJ2-3; the match to TRBD2 covers 8 bases. V was clipped by 4 bases and J by 1 base; unmatched bases: 4. The CDR3 totals 15 residues. Germline assignment: CDR1 LGHNA and CDR2 YNFKEQ. The CDR3 nucleotides are TGTGCCAGCAGCCCCGCGGGGGGTCGCACAGATACGCAGTATTTT. Translated: CASSPAGGRTDTQYF.

Regarding this clone: The sample contains more than one DNA sequence encoding this CDR3. This rearrangement joins TRBV29-1 to TRBJ2-6; 8 bases are a match to TRBD1. V gave up 5 bases and J gave up 2 bases; unmatched junction bases: 2. This CDR3 has 14 amino acids. CDR1 and CDR2 (germline): SQVTM, ANQGSEA. The CDR3 region has the DNA TGCAGCGTTCCACAGGGGGCTGGGGCCAACGTCCTGACTTTC. It codes for CSVPQGAGANVLTF.

The chain has TRBV7-9 and TRBJ1-6; D not resolved. The germline CDR1 and CDR2 sequences are SEHNR and FQNEAQ (reference sequence). The CDR3 extends over 15 amino acids. The V gene lost 0 bases and the J gene lost 7 bases, with 10 bases spanning the gap. Here the CDR3 DNA reads TGTGCCAGCAGCTTAGCTTTAGGGCTGAATTCACCCCTCCACTTT. Encoded protein: CASSLALGLNSPLHF.

The chain joins TRBV5-6 to TRBJ1-1, with TRBD1 identical over 7 bases. Germline loops: CDR1 SGHDT, CDR2 YYEEEE. The CDR3 extends over 12 amino acids. V shed 4 bases and J 10 bases; nucleotides not matched to a gene: 7. CDR3 bases: TGTGCCAGCAGCACAGGGGACAGTCTAGCTTTCTTT. Protein: CASSTGDSLAFF. Together with reference TRBV5-6 and TRBJ1-1, the CDR3 gives the full variable domain: DAGVTQSPTHLIKTRGQQVTLRCSPKSGHDTVSWYQQALGQGPQFIFQYYEEEERQRGNFPDRFSGHQFPNYSSELNVNALLLGDSALYLCASSTGDSLAFFGQGTRLTVV.

There are a few counts of this clone. The V and J genes are TRBV4-2 and TRBJ2-1; TRBD2 matches at 9 bases. Germline CDR1 is LGHNA and CDR2 is YNFKEQ. The CDR3 loop spans 15 amino acids. V lost 1 base to trimming and J lost 5 bases; unmatched junction nucleotides: 3. The chain's CDR3 is CASSQVAGGNNEQFF. DNA of the CDR3: TGTGCCAGCAGCCAAGTGGCGGGAGGGAACAATGAGCAGTTCTTC.

This chain links TRBV27 with TRBJ1-2, with a possible D match to TRBD1 (6 bases). CDR1 and CDR2 (germline): MNHEY, SMNVEV (reference sequence). CDR3 length equals 14 residues. The germline V and J ends were trimmed by 4 bases and 7 bases, with 16 bases remaining between them. CDR3 DNA: TGTGCCAGCAGTTCGCCCGGGGGCGCTGTTGGCTACACCTTC. As protein: CASSSPGGAVGYTF.